This passage covers 27 T cell receptor beta chains from one sample sequenced in a study of cytomegalovirus exposure and HLA in healthy donors. The study ran its PCR with 60 Vbeta and 13 Jbeta primers. Generated by immunoSEQ multiplex PCR, the TCRdb table keeps only in-frame clones and is missing some. The repertoire consists of under 150,000 clones, with 81% occurring once and the leading ten covering around 6.4%. Sequenced: PBMCs. The source of these receptors is a middle-aged woman in good health and CMV-seropositive.

This chain links TRBV7-9 with TRBJ2-1; 10 bases align to TRBD2. This CDR3 is built from 12 residues. Germline assignment: CDR1 SEHNR and CDR2 FQNEAQ (reference sequence). After removal of 11 bases from V and 9 bases from J, the junction contained 7 bases not matched to a gene. The CDR3 coding sequence is TGTGCCGGACAGCGGGAGGGCTTTGAGCAGTTCTTC. As protein: CAGQREGFEQFF.

The chain uses TRBV28 and TRBJ2-7; D is uncertain. The germline V gene encodes CDR1 MDHEN and CDR2 SYDVKM. V gave up 5 bases and J gave up 4 bases, with 24 bases separating them. This CDR3 contains 17 residues. The DNA of the CDR3 is TGTGCCAGCAGTCTCAAACCACGTTATCAGGAAACTTACGAGCAGTACTTC. Its translation is CASSLKPRYQETYEQYF.

This chain links TRBV5-6 with TRBJ1-2, with 8 bases matching TRBD1. With 4 bases clipped from V and 2 bases from J, the junction kept 1 base outside the gene matches. Per germline, CDR1 SGHDT and CDR2 YYEEEE. This CDR3 has 13 residues. For the CDR3, the DNA is TGTGCCAGCAGCGGGACAGGAAACTATGGCTACACCTTC. Translating gives CASSGTGNYGYTF.

The chain links TRBV14 to TRBJ2-1, with TRBD2 matching 9 bases. V was clipped by 3 bases and J by 9 bases; unmatched bases: 6. This CDR3 is 14 amino acids long. Germline V gene sequence: CDR1 SGHDN, CDR2 FVKESK. The CDR3 coding sequence is TGTGCCAGCAGCCACGCGGGAGGGCCGGTTGAGCAGTTCTTC. Translating gives CASSHAGGPVEQFF.

V gene TRBV12-5 combines with J gene TRBJ1-1, with D unresolved. The CDR3 is 13 residues long. Germline V gives CDR1 LGHNT, CDR2 FRNRAP. Trimming took off 3 bases at V and 0 bases at J, with 5 bases between the two ends. The chain's CDR3 is CASGFSVNTEAFF. The DNA of the CDR3 is TGTGCTAGTGGTTTCTCAGTGAACACTGAAGCTTTCTTT.

This clone was seen only once. The genes are TRBV30 and TRBJ1-4; 7 positions agree with TRBD1. CDR3 length: 16 amino acids. With 4 bases clipped from V and 4 bases from J, the junction kept 12 bases outside the gene matches. CDR1 and CDR2 (germline): GTSNPN, SVGIG (reference sequence). In DNA, the CDR3 is TGTGCCTGGACAATCGCCTCCGGGACAGATAATGAAAAACTGTTTTTT. This gives the protein CAWTIASGTDNEKLFF.

The chain links TRBV11-2 to TRBJ2-3; D unresolved. The CDR3 runs 14 residues. Trimming cost V 1 base and J 0 bases, with 5 bases left between them. Germline V gives CDR1 SGHAT, CDR2 FQNNGV. Here the CDR3 DNA reads TGTGCCAGCAGCTTAGGGCCTAGCACAGATACGCAGTATTTT. Translating it yields CASSLGPSTDTQYF. The full variable domain, completed using reference TRBV11-2 and TRBJ2-3, is EAGVAQSPRYKIIEKRQSVAFWCNPISGHATLYWYQQILGQGPKLLIQFQNNGVVDDSQLPKDRFSAERLKGVDSTLKIQPAKLEDSAVYLCASSLGPSTDTQYFGPGTRLTVL.

V is TRBV14 and J is TRBJ2-3; D not resolved. The ends were cut back, 2 bases at V and 4 bases at J, with 19 bases in the middle. The CDR3 has 17 amino acids. CDR1 and CDR2 from the germline V gene are SGHDN and FVKESK. CDR3: CASSQLASTGAADTQYF. Written as DNA, the CDR3 is TGTGCCAGCAGCCAACTGGCCTCGACTGGTGCGGCAGATACGCAGTATTTT.

The chain has TRBV9 and TRBJ2-5, with TRBD2 matching over 10 bases. V was pared by 0 bases and J by 2 bases, with 10 bases of the junction left unmatched. The germline V gene has CDR1 SGDLS and CDR2 YYNGEE. The CDR3 has 18 amino acids. The CDR3 nucleotides are TGTGCCAGCAGCGTAGGTCTAGCGGGGGACACCTTTCAAGAGACCCAGTACTTC. Translating it yields CASSVGLAGDTFQETQYF.

Only a few counts were recorded for this clone. The J gene is TRBJ1-1, the V gene TRBV5-1, with 7 bases that match TRBD1. The germline V gene has CDR1 SGHRS and CDR2 YFSETQ. The CDR3 length is 17 residues. The J segment lost 1 base and the V segment lost 2 bases, leaving 11 bases of the junction unmatched. CDR3 loop: CASSLYRTGIGNTEAFF. The DNA of the CDR3 is TGCGCCAGCAGCTTATACAGGACAGGCATAGGGAACACTGAAGCTTTCTTT.

This chain joins TRBV30 and TRBJ2-7; 7 bases are shared with TRBD1. The CDR3 consists of 15 residues. The J segment lost 7 bases and the V segment lost 2 bases, leaving 14 bases of the junction unmatched. The V gene's germline CDR1 is GTSNPN and CDR2 SVGIG (reference sequence). For the CDR3, the DNA is TGTGCCTGGAGTCGAGGGGAGTCAGGGGGTAGGGAGCAGTACTTC. Its translation: CAWSRGESGGREQYF. Looking up the rest from reference TRBV30 and TRBJ2-7 gives the full variable domain: SQTIHQWPATLVQPVGSPLSLECTVEGTSNPNLYWYRQAAGRGLQLLFYSVGIGQISSEVPQNLSASRPQDRQFILSSKKLLLSDSGFYLCAWSRGESGGREQYFGPGTRLTVT.

The rearrangement links TRBV2 to TRBJ1-2; TRBD1 is a possible D gene (6 bases). This CDR3 is 14 amino acids long. Germline V gene lookup returns CDR1 SNHLY and CDR2 FYNNEI. V lost 1 base and J lost 8, with 14 bases in between. The DNA for the CDR3 is TGTGCCAGCAGTGAAGGGACAGCCGTCGGGGGCTACACCTTC. Encoded protein: CASSEGTAVGGYTF.

The chain employs TRBV7-2 and TRBJ2-5; 7 bases are a match to TRBD2. CDR1 is SGHTA, CDR2 FQGNSA, per germline. The CDR3 extends over 17 amino acids. V trimming: 0 bases; J trimming: 5 bases; junction bases outside the gene matches: 12. Here the CDR3 DNA reads TGTGCCAGCAGCTTAGCGTCCCGGACTAGAGTGTTCGAGACCCAGTACTTC. It translates to CASSLASRTRVFETQYF.

The CDR3 here is CASSAGRGGVYNEQFF. DNA of the CDR3: TGTGCCAGCAGTGCCGGCAGGGGAGGGGTGTACAATGAGCAGTTCTTC. The chain links TRBV2 to TRBJ2-1, with a weak D call TRBD2 (7 bases). CDR1 SNHLY and CDR2 FYNNEI come from the germline V gene. V lost 4 bases and J 4 bases, leaving 17 bases between the germline ends. The CDR3 totals 16 residues.

V gene TRBV28 combines with J gene TRBJ1-1; D uncertain. Germline V CDR1 and CDR2: MDHEN, SYDVKM. V dropped 10 bases and J dropped 1 base, with 7 bases sitting between them. The CDR3 sequence is 11 residues long. The CDR3 nucleotides are TGTGCCACGTACTCGAACACTGAAGCTTTCTTT. This gives the protein CATYSNTEAFF.

This chain connects TRBV10-3 to TRBJ2-7; D may be TRBD1 (5 bases). Per germline, CDR1 ENHRY and CDR2 SYGVKD. The germline V and J ends were trimmed by 10 bases and 3 bases, with 22 bases remaining between them. The CDR3 is 15 residues long. The CDR3 bases are TGTGCCACCACGGATCCAGGCAGGGTTGACTACGAGCAGTACTTC. This sequence encodes CATTDPGRVDYEQYF.

This chain links TRBV27 with TRBJ1-2, with a possible D match to TRBD1 (5 bases). With 5 bases removed from V and 2 bases from J, the gap between germline ends came to 18 bases. CDR1 and CDR2 from the germline V gene are MNHEY and SMNVEV (reference sequence). The CDR3 extends over 16 amino acids. The DNA for the CDR3 is TGTGCCAGCAGTGTTATGGTGGGGGGGACGAACTATGGCTACACCTTC. Protein: CASSVMVGGTNYGYTF.

The rearrangement uses TRBV6-6 and TRBJ2-1, with 9 bases lining up with TRBD2. With V trimmed by 7 bases and J by 9 bases, 10 bases remained unmatched. The CDR3 runs to 14 residues. Per the germline V gene, CDR1 is MNHNY and CDR2 is SVGAGI (reference sequence). The CDR3 nucleotides are TGTGCCAGCACCATAGCGGGAGATGGGGGTGAGCAGTTCTTC. Translating gives CASTIAGDGGEQFF.

The chain couples TRBV7-2 to TRBJ1-5; 8 bases are a match to TRBD1. Germline V lookup: CDR1 SGHTA, CDR2 FQGNSA. The length of the CDR3 is 15 residues. V was pared by 5 bases and J by 5 bases, with 8 bases of the junction left unmatched. The CDR3 sequence is CASSHDRGADQPQHF. The CDR3 DNA is TGTGCCAGCAGCCACGACAGGGGTGCTGATCAGCCCCAGCATTTT.

This chain connects TRBV18 to TRBJ2-7; a possible D gene is TRBD2 (5 bases). Germline V gene lookup returns CDR1 KGHSH and CDR2 LQKENI. V lost 3 bases, J lost 1 base, and 16 bases lay in between. The CDR3 loop spans 16 amino acids. CDR3 coding DNA: TGTGCCAGCTCACCGCGGGCTGGAAGAGGATCCTACGAGCAGTACTTC. It translates to CASSPRAGRGSYEQYF.

Only one count was recorded for this clone. The V call is TRBV5-6, the J call TRBJ2-7, with 8 positions matching TRBD1. Per the germline V gene, CDR1 is SGHDT and CDR2 is YYEEEE. The CDR3 totals 17 residues. The J segment lost 7 bases and the V segment lost 4 bases, leaving 19 bases of the junction unmatched. CDR3 loop: CASSLRGQDYTYDEQYF. In DNA, the CDR3 is TGTGCCAGCAGCCTTCGGGGACAGGATTATACCTACGATGAGCAGTACTTC.

CDR3: CASSGGRGGTLNTEAFF. The CDR3 nucleotides read TGTGCCAGCAGCGGAGGGCGGGGGGGCACGCTGAACACTGAAGCTTTCTTT. The chain links TRBV9 to TRBJ1-1; D is perhaps TRBD1 (6 bases). The CDR3 runs 17 residues. Germline V CDR1 and CDR2: SGDLS, YYNGEE. V was clipped by 3 bases and J by 0 bases, with 18 bases between them.

This chain uses TRBV7-2 with TRBJ1-3; D is undetermined. Trimming stripped 1 base from V and 9 bases from J, with 16 bases between. This CDR3 has 15 amino acids. Germline lookup yields CDR1 SGHTA and CDR2 FQGNSA. CDR3 sequence reads: CASSLDQTYRSTIYF. DNA for the CDR3: TGTGCCAGCAGCTTAGATCAGACATACCGAAGCACCATATATTTT.

The chain employs TRBV9 and TRBJ2-7; 7 nucleotides match TRBD2. Looked up from germline, CDR1 is SGDLS and CDR2 is YYNGEE. The CDR3 covers 14 residues. V shed 0 bases and J 2 bases; nucleotides not matched to a gene: 2. This CDR3 is CASSVAGGTYEQYF. CDR3 DNA sequence: TGTGCCAGCAGCGTAGCGGGAGGCACCTACGAGCAGTACTTC.

This sequence joins TRBV14 and TRBJ1-6; 7 nucleotides line up with TRBD1. The trim removed 6 bases at V and 5 bases at J, leaving 4 bases unmatched. This CDR3 region has 14 residues. The germline V gene has CDR1 SGHDN and CDR2 FVKESK. This CDR3 is CASRQTGNNSPLHF. In nucleotides, the CDR3 is TGTGCCAGCAGGCAGACAGGGAATAATTCACCCCTCCACTTT.

The V gene is TRBV4-3, the J gene TRBJ1-1; D unresolved. The CDR3 loop spans 14 amino acids. The ends were cut back, 3 bases at V and 6 bases at J, with 14 bases in the middle. The V gene's germline CDR1 is LGHNA and CDR2 YSLEER. DNA for the CDR3: TGCGCCAGCAGCCATACCGGGATGAGCGCTGAAGCTTTCTTT. It translates to CASSHTGMSAEAFF.

The rearrangement links TRBV27 to TRBJ2-3; a weak D match, TRBD2 (6 bases). Germline CDR1 reads MNHEY; CDR2 reads SMNVEV (reference sequence). This CDR3 contains 17 residues. Deletions cut 2 bases from V and 0 bases from J, with 15 bases between. CDR3 nucleotides: TGTGCCAGCAGTTTAAGGCGCCTAGCGAGTAGCACAGATACGCAGTATTTT. Translation gives CASSLRRLASSTDTQYF.